What follows describes a single T cell receptor beta chain. The data were taken from a study of CD8+CD57+ T cells in acquired aplastic anemia. Profiling that covered TCR beta VDJ and CDR3 relied on genomic DNA as its template. One entry per CDR3 protein, called by TCRdb with MiXCR from the reads. The profile covers around 170,000 distinct CDR3 sequences, with about 64% appearing a single time and about 50% taken by the ten largest. Per the germline V gene, CDR1 is SGHTA and CDR2 is FQGNSA. The CDR3 has 18 residues. Trimming took 0 bases from V and 2 from J, leaving 20 bases between them. The sequence came from a human donor in good health. Sequencing used sorted CD4+, CD8+, or CD8+CD57+ T cells (not recorded which) from PBMCs. V is TRBV7-2 and J is TRBJ2-7; D might be TRBD1 or TRBD2, each matching 5 bases. The CDR3 region has the DNA TGTGCCAGCAGCTTAGCGCTCCTTAATCGGGGCGGCACCTACGAGCAGTACTTC. This codes for CASSLALLNRGGTYEQYF. Looking up the rest from reference TRBV7-2 and TRBJ2-7 gives the full variable domain: GAGVSQSPSNKVTEKGKDVELRCDPISGHTALYWYRQSLGQGLEFLIYFQGNSAPDKSGLPSDRFSAERTGGSVSTLTIQRTQQEDSAVYLCASSLALLNRGGTYEQYFGPGTRLTVT.